The 20 T cell receptor beta chains reported below all come from one sample, sequenced in a study of cytomegalovirus exposure and HLA in healthy donors. Method: immunoSEQ multiplex PCR; TCRdb's copy keeps in-frame clones and lacks some. The repertoire holds roughly 84,000 clones, approximately 91% seen once, with 2% to 2.5% in the top ten. What was sequenced was PBMCs. The receptors come from a young man in good health and CMV-seronegative.

This sequence joins TRBV28 and TRBJ1-3, with 8 positions matching TRBD1. This CDR3 is built from 15 residues. The V and J ends lost 6 bases and 0 bases, in that order; junction bases with no gene match: 4. Germline V gene lookup returns CDR1 MDHEN and CDR2 SYDVKM. CDR3 nucleotides: TGTGCCAGCAGAGAGACAGGGGCCTCTGGAAACACCATATATTTT. Residues: CASRETGASGNTIYF.

J is TRBJ1-1 and V is TRBV11-3; D remains unclear. Between the trimmed V and J ends, which lost 3 bases and 6 bases, there was a span of 11 bases. CDR1 SGHNT and CDR2 YENEEA come from the germline V gene. This CDR3 has 13 amino acids. The CDR3 DNA sequence: TGTGCCAGCAGCTTCCCAGGAAGTGCTGAAGCTTTCTTT. Residues: CASSFPGSAEAFF.

Regarding this clone: The junction differs from germline at one of its ends, possibly a read error. V and J are TRBV7-7 and TRBJ1-2; D gene ambiguous. In germline, CDR1 is SSHAT, CDR2 FNYEAQ (reference sequence). CDR3 length equals 14 residues. The CDR3 protein is CASSLHSTNYGYTF. CDR3 nucleotides: TGTGCTAGCAGCTTACATAGCACTAACTATGGCTACACCTTC.

The V call is TRBV5-1, the J call TRBJ2-5; TRBD1 aligns across 10 bases. The CDR3 spans 15 residues. V dropped 5 bases and J dropped 7; count of bases not matched to a gene: 11. Germline values: CDR1 SGHRS, CDR2 YFSETQ. The CDR3: CASRATGTGDGTQYF. CDR3 DNA: TGCGCCAGCAGGGCAACCGGGACAGGGGATGGGACCCAGTACTTC.

The J gene is TRBJ2-3, the V gene TRBV27; 7 bases fit TRBD1. This CDR3 has 16 residues. The germline gives CDR1 MNHEY, CDR2 SMNVEV (reference sequence). Trimming cost V 5 bases and J 1 base; bases outside gene matches: 9. DNA of the CDR3: TGTGCCAGCAGTCCCCCAGGGGGTGGAGGCACAGATACGCAGTATTTT. Protein product: CASSPPGGGGTDTQYF.

V usage is TRBV28 and J usage is TRBJ1-6, with a weak D call TRBD1 (6 bases). V dropped 6 bases and J dropped 10 bases, with 19 bases sitting between them. CDR3 length: 15 amino acids. Germline V gene data show CDR1 as MDHEN and CDR2 as SYDVKM. The CDR3 loop is CASRPGRQGLSPLHF. CDR3 DNA: TGTGCCAGCAGACCTGGGCGGCAGGGGTTGTCACCCCTCCACTTT.

Written as DNA, the CDR3 is TGTGCCAGCAGCTTAGAGGGGGACACCTACAATGAGCAGTTCTTC. Protein sequence: CASSLEGDTYNEQFF. The chain recombines TRBV11-2 with TRBJ2-1; the D gene is possibly TRBD1 (6 bases). Trimming shortened V by 0 bases and J by 2 bases, and 8 bases separated the two germline ends. This CDR3 is built from 15 residues. Per germline, CDR1 SGHAT and CDR2 FQNNGV.

This chain connects TRBV12-5 to TRBJ2-3, with a weak D call TRBD1 (5 bases). Germline V gives CDR1 LGHNT, CDR2 FRNRAP. CDR3 length equals 17 residues. The V end was cut by 1 base, the J end by 4 bases, with 18 bases between. CDR3 sequence: CASGLGQGMPGADTQYF. CDR3 nucleotide sequence: TGTGCTAGTGGTTTGGGTCAGGGAATGCCTGGAGCAGATACGCAGTATTTT.

J is TRBJ2-5 and V is TRBV27, with unresolved D. The CDR3 has 13 residues. Deletions cut 3 bases from V and 0 bases from J, with 5 bases between. Looked up from germline, CDR1 is MNHEY and CDR2 is SMNVEV (reference sequence). The CDR3, as DNA: TGTGCCAGCAGTTTTATTGACCAAGAGACCCAGTACTTC. Translation gives CASSFIDQETQYF.

The genes are TRBV11-1 and TRBJ2-7; TRBD2 is a possible D gene (5 bases). Germline values: CDR1 SGHAT, CDR2 FQDESV (reference sequence). The V end lost 5 bases, the J end lost 3 bases, and 11 bases lay between the germline ends. This CDR3 region has 13 residues. CDR3 in amino acids: CASSTTGFYEQYF. The CDR3 DNA sequence: TGTGCCAGCAGCACGACGGGGTTCTACGAGCAGTACTTC.

The CDR3 region has the DNA TGCGCCAGCAGCCACGGTGGCACAGATACGCAGTATTTT. It specifies CASSHGGTDTQYF. The chain uses TRBV10-1 and TRBJ2-3; D uncertain. This CDR3 has 13 residues. Germline-derived CDR1 and CDR2 are WNHNN and SYGVQD (reference sequence). V gave up 6 bases and J gave up 1 base, with 8 bases separating them.

This sequence joins TRBV6-6 and TRBJ2-7, with 8 bases that match TRBD1. The CDR3 loop spans 14 amino acids. J gave up 12 bases and V 3 bases, and 13 bases lay outside the gene matches. Germline V lookup: CDR1 MNHNY, CDR2 SVGAGI (reference sequence). CDR3 sequence (DNA): TGTGCCAGCAGTTATGGGCGGACAGGGAAATTATTGTACTTC. It is translated as CASSYGRTGKLLYF.

The chain uses TRBV7-9 and TRBJ2-2; D may be TRBD2 (5 bases). The CDR3 totals 15 residues. The germline V and J ends were trimmed by 4 bases and 1 base, with 10 bases remaining between them. Germline lookup yields CDR1 SEHNR and CDR2 FQNEAQ (reference sequence). This chain's CDR3 is CASSSPAGNTGELFF. CDR3 DNA sequence: TGTGCCAGCAGCTCCCCTGCGGGGAACACCGGGGAGCTGTTTTTT. Based on the CDR3 plus reference TRBV7-9 and TRBJ2-2, the full variable domain is DTGVSQNPRHKITKRGQNVTFRCDPISEHNRLYWYRQTLGQGPEFLTYFQNEAQLEKSRLLSDRFSAERPKGSFSTLEIQRTEQGDSAMYLCASSSPAGNTGELFFGEGSRLTVL.

This clone has more than one count but fewer than ten. The V and J genes are TRBV10-3 and TRBJ2-3, with 11 positions matching TRBD2. Germline lookup yields CDR1 ENHRY and CDR2 SYGVKD. After removal of 10 bases from V and 3 bases from J, the junction contained 12 bases not matched to a gene. The CDR3 loop spans 16 amino acids. CDR3 bases: TGTGCCACCGAGACTAGCGGGAATATCAGGACAGATACGCAGTATTTT. Its protein is CATETSGNIRTDTQYF.

A single count supports this clone. This chain connects TRBV28 to TRBJ1-2; the match to TRBD1 covers 7 bases. After removal of 5 bases from V and 1 base from J, the junction contained 4 bases not matched to a gene. The CDR3 has 14 residues. Germline values: CDR1 MDHEN, CDR2 SYDVKM. The CDR3 spells CASSGTDDNYGYTF. CDR3 sequence (DNA): TGTGCCAGCAGTGGGACAGACGATAACTATGGCTACACCTTC.

This chain uses TRBV6-5 with TRBJ1-2; D uncertain. Germline CDR1 is MNHEY and CDR2 is SVGAGI. V lost 0 bases, J lost 10 bases, and 6 bases lay in between. The CDR3 contains 11 residues. The chain's CDR3 is CASSYSGVYTF. The CDR3 DNA follows: TGTGCCAGCAGTTACTCAGGAGTCTACACCTTC.

The V call is TRBV7-9, the J call TRBJ1-1, with a possible D match to TRBD1 (5 bases). The CDR3 consists of 14 residues. V was trimmed by 4 bases and J by 2 bases, leaving 11 bases between them. CDR1 is SEHNR and CDR2 is FQNEAQ in the germline V gene (reference sequence). The CDR3 DNA follows: TGTGCCAGCAGCTCCCGGACACGCAACACTGAAGCTTTCTTT. As protein: CASSSRTRNTEAFF.

The rearrangement links TRBV7-8 to TRBJ1-2, with D unclear. Trimming pared 1 base from V and 6 bases from J, leaving 12 bases between. CDR1 and CDR2 from the germline V gene are SGHVS and FQNEAQ. The CDR3 runs to 14 residues. CDR3 loop: CASSLGPVFDGYTF. As DNA, the CDR3 is TGTGCCAGCAGCTTAGGTCCAGTTTTCGATGGCTACACCTTC.

The gene calls are TRBV5-8 and TRBJ2-1; the match to TRBD1 covers 12 bases. The CDR3 is 18 amino acids. V lost 7 bases to trimming and J lost 6 bases; unmatched junction nucleotides: 17. Germline loops: CDR1 SGHTS, CDR2 YDEGEE. The CDR3 region has the DNA TGTGCCAGCCGCGTAGGGACAGGGGGCGTATATTTGAGCAATGAGCAGTTCTTC. Translating it yields CASRVGTGGVYLSNEQFF.

Concerning this clone itself: The junction departs from germline at one end; a sequencing error may be responsible. The rearrangement uses TRBV7-6 and TRBJ2-5, with TRBD2 identical over 8 bases. Germline V gene lookup returns CDR1 SGHVS and CDR2 FNYEAQ. The CDR3 length is 16 residues. CDR3 nucleotide sequence: TGTGCCAGCAGCGTAGCGGGGAGCGTCCGGTCCGAGACCCAGTACTTC. Its protein is CASSVAGSVRSETQYF.